Shown below are 4 T cell receptor beta chains from a single sample sequenced in a study of T cells in Graves' hyperthyroidism and ophthalmopathy. Researchers amplified the TCR beta CDR3 regions from RNA transcripts. TCR CDR3 underwent first-round RT-PCR with the HTBI primer set. TCRdb reprocessed the multiplex PCR reads with MiXCR, giving one entry per CDR3 protein. The table has around 250,000 distinct CDR3 sequences, over 15% seen once. Specimen: blood. The source of these receptors is a woman aged 18 to 35 with Graves' ophthalmopathy.

This clonotype was picked up many times. The CDR3 sequence: CASSLDFLNEQFF. The CDR3 bases are TGTGCCAGCAGCCTGGACTTCTTAAATGAGCAGTTCTTC. J is TRBJ2-1 and V is TRBV7-2; possible D gene TRBD2, 5 bases. Germline values: CDR1 SGHTA, CDR2 FQGNSA. The CDR3 totals 13 residues. The V end lost 5 bases, the J end lost 7 bases, and 12 bases lay between the germline ends.

This clonotype came up many times. This sequence joins TRBV2 and TRBJ2-5; 8 positions agree with TRBD1. J lost 4 bases, V lost 11 bases, and 9 bases had no gene match. The CDR3 has 13 residues. Germline assignment: CDR1 SNHLY and CDR2 FYNNEI. In DNA, the CDR3 is TGTGCCGCAGTGGACAGGGCCACAGAGACCCAGTACTTC. The encoded protein is CAAVDRATETQYF.

This clonotype was seen at least ten times. This chain connects TRBV20-1 to TRBJ2-3; TRBD2 matches 12 bases. From germline, CDR1 is DFQATT and CDR2 SNEGSKA (reference sequence). The CDR3 runs to 15 residues. V lost 5 bases, J lost 2 bases, and 5 bases stayed unmatched. DNA for the CDR3: TGCAGTGCTGCCGGACTAGCGGGAAACACAGATACGCAGTATTTT. Amino acid sequence: CSAAGLAGNTDTQYF.

This clonotype occurred many times. This rearrangement joins TRBV28 to TRBJ1-5; tentative D call: TRBD1 (6 bases). CDR1 MDHEN and CDR2 SYDVKM come from the germline V gene. V lost 6 bases, J lost 3 bases, and 9 bases lay in between. The CDR3 spans 13 residues. DNA for the CDR3: TGTGCCAGCAGAAAGGGGGTCAATCAGCCCCAGCATTTT. Its protein is CASRKGVNQPQHF.